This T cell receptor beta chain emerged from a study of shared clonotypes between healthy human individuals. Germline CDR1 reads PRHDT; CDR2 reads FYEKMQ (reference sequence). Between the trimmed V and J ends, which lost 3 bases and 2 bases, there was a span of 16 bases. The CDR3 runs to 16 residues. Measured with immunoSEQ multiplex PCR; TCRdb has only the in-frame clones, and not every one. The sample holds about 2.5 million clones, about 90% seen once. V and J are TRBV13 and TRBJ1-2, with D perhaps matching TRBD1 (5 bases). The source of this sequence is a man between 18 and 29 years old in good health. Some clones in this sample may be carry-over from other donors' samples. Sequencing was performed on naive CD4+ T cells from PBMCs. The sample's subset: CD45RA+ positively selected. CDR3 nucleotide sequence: TGTGCCAGCAGCTTGGGGCCCGGATTCCTGAACTATGGCTACACCTTC. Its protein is CASSLGPGFLNYGYTF.